The 7 T cell receptor beta chains listed next were all sequenced from one sample in a study of long-term antiretroviral therapy in people with HIV. immunoSEQ v3.0 was run at survey level. TCRdb's copy holds only in-frame clones and misses some; the assay was immunoSEQ multiplex PCR. The sample shows 25,000 to 30,000 clones, 86% of them seen only once. The specimen comprised unsorted PBMCs, sampled 0.8 years after starting antiretroviral therapy. The receptor set was obtained from a woman aged 25 to 39 with HIV.

This rearrangement joins TRBV7-9 to TRBJ1-3; D possibly corresponds to TRBD1 (5 bases). Between the trimmed V and J ends, which lost 0 bases and 3 bases, there was a span of 6 bases. This CDR3 contains 14 residues. The germline V gene has CDR1 SEHNR and CDR2 FQNEAQ (reference sequence). DNA for the CDR3: TGTGCCAGCAGCTTAGCAGGGGATGGAAACACCATATATTTT. This sequence encodes CASSLAGDGNTIYF.

V and J are TRBV14 and TRBJ2-5, with D uncertain. The CDR3 is 15 amino acids. Trimming removed 4 bases from V and 2 bases from J, with 14 bases in between. The germline V gene encodes CDR1 SGHDN and CDR2 FVKESK. The CDR3, as DNA: TGTGCCAGCAGCCCTTACACGTCAGCACAAGAGACCCAGTACTTC. Its translation is CASSPYTSAQETQYF.

The genes are TRBV6-6 and TRBJ1-1; no definite D call. The germline V gene encodes CDR1 MNHNY and CDR2 SVGAGI (reference sequence). V shed 2 bases and J shed 3 bases, with 4 bases lying between them. This CDR3 has 12 residues. The CDR3 DNA reads TGTGCCAGCAGTTACACAGACACTGAAGCTTTCTTT. Protein: CASSYTDTEAFF.

The V and J genes are TRBV25-1 and TRBJ1-5, with D hard to call. Trimming stripped 1 base from V and 6 bases from J, with 10 bases between. Germline V gene sequence: CDR1 MGHDK, CDR2 SYGVNS. This CDR3 contains 14 residues. The CDR3 region is CASSEWGGGQPQHF. DNA for the CDR3: TGTGCCAGCAGTGAATGGGGAGGCGGTCAGCCCCAGCATTTT. The full variable domain, completed using reference TRBV25-1 and TRBJ1-5, is EADIYQTPRYLVIGTGKKITLECSQTMGHDKMYWYQQDPGMELHLIHYSYGVNSTEKGDLSSESTVSRIRTEHFPLTLESARPSHTSQYLCASSEWGGGQPQHFGDGTRLSIL.

The chain recombines TRBV12-5 with TRBJ1-1; 11 bases agree with TRBD1. CDR3 length: 14 residues. Per the germline V gene, CDR1 is LGHNT and CDR2 is FRNRAP. Losses at the gene ends were 6 bases for V and 7 bases for J; bases not matched to a gene: 7. CDR3 sequence reads: CASGPGQGAFEAFF. Here the CDR3 DNA reads TGTGCTAGTGGCCCCGGACAGGGGGCTTTTGAAGCTTTCTTT. The full variable domain, completed using reference TRBV12-5 and TRBJ1-1, is DARVTQTPRHKVTEMGQEVTMRCQPILGHNTVFWYRQTMMQGLELLAYFRNRAPLDDSGMPKDRFSAEMPDATLATLKIQPSEPRDSAVYFCASGPGQGAFEAFFGQGTRLTVV.

The V gene is TRBV14, the J gene TRBJ2-5; the D gene is possibly TRBD2 (7 bases). V dropped 8 bases and J dropped 5 bases, with 15 bases sitting between them. Germline-derived CDR1 and CDR2 are SGHDN and FVKESK. This CDR3 has 13 residues. In DNA form, the CDR3 reads TGTGCCAGCGGCAGGGGAGGGACGGAGACCCAGTACTTC. It specifies CASGRGGTETQYF.

This clone was seen only once. The rearrangement links TRBV5-1 to TRBJ1-1; D call uncertain. The V end was cut by 5 bases, the J end by 5 bases, with 10 bases between. From germline, CDR1 is SGHRS and CDR2 YFSETQ. This CDR3 is 12 amino acids long. DNA of the CDR3: TGCGCCAGCAGATTTGCCGAAACTGAAGCTTTCTTT. Protein: CASRFAETEAFF. Full variable domain (missing parts from reference TRBV5-1 and TRBJ1-1): KAGVTQTPRYLIKTRGQQVTLSCSPISGHRSVSWYQQTPGQGLQFLFEYFSETQRNKGNFPGRFSGRQFSNSRSEMNVSTLELGDSALYLCASRFAETEAFFGQGTRLTVV.